The 27 T cell receptor beta chains reported below all come from one sample, sequenced in a study of blood T cell repertoires in COVID-19. Measured with immunoSEQ multiplex PCR; TCRdb has only the in-frame clones, and not every one. The sample lists fewer than 120,000 clones; about 75% were seen once. The specimen was peripheral blood. The origin of the receptors is a woman older than 75 with active or convalescent COVID-19.

This clone has just a few counts. The chain has TRBV4-3 and TRBJ2-4; 10 positions match TRBD1. This CDR3 is 15 amino acids long. Germline values: CDR1 LGHNA, CDR2 YSLEER. V was pared by 1 base and J by 7 bases, with 4 bases of the junction left unmatched. Here the CDR3 reads CASSQGQGAFNIQYF. CDR3 DNA sequence: TGCGCCAGCAGCCAAGGACAGGGGGCGTTTAACATTCAGTACTTC.

V and J are TRBV29-1 and TRBJ2-7, with 9 bases lining up with TRBD1. Germline CDR1 SQVTM, CDR2 ANQGSEA. This CDR3 region has 13 residues. V lost 7 bases, J lost 0 bases, and 4 bases stayed unmatched. DNA for the CDR3: TGCAGCGCCGGACAGGGGCCCTCCTACGAGCAGTACTTC. Protein sequence: CSAGQGPSYEQYF.

The rearrangement joins TRBV18 to TRBJ1-5; D unclear. CDR3 size: 12 residues. Germline-derived CDR1 and CDR2 are KGHSH and LQKENI. Trimming took 2 bases from V and 4 from J, leaving 3 bases between them. CDR3 in amino acids: CASSPSNQPQHF. As DNA, the CDR3 is TGTGCCAGCTCACCATCGAATCAGCCCCAGCATTTT.

The chain couples TRBV7-3 to TRBJ2-2; possibly TRBD2 for D (6 bases). This CDR3 comprises 20 residues. V was cut by 0 bases and J by 5 bases, with 25 bases left in between. Germline CDR1 SGHTA, CDR2 FQGTGA. CDR3 coding DNA: TGTGCCAGCAGCTTAACAAACCCAAGGAGCGGGCGCGAAGGGACCGGGGAGCTGTTTTTT. Protein: CASSLTNPRSGREGTGELFF.

The V gene is TRBV19, the J gene TRBJ1-5; D unresolved. Germline CDR1 reads LNHDA; CDR2 reads SQIVND (reference sequence). The CDR3 length is 17 residues. V was clipped by 6 bases and J by 2 bases, with 20 bases between them. CDR3 amino acids: CASSRIRLATGNQPQHF. The CDR3 DNA is TGTGCCAGTAGCCGGATTCGCCTAGCTACGGGCAATCAGCCCCAGCATTTT.

The chain uses TRBV5-1 and TRBJ1-1, with D uncertain. CDR1 and CDR2 from the germline V gene are SGHRS and YFSETQ. The CDR3 runs to 15 residues. Trimming shortened V by 2 bases and J by 5 bases, and 16 bases separated the two germline ends. The CDR3 DNA is TGCGCCAGCAGCTTTTTCAATGGACTGGGAACTGAAGCTTTCTTT. Protein sequence: CASSFFNGLGTEAFF.

This chain connects TRBV6-1 to TRBJ2-1; 8 positions agree with TRBD2. The CDR3 has 15 residues. CDR1 is MNHNS and CDR2 is SASEGT in the germline V gene. V lost 3 bases, J lost 9 bases, and 10 bases stayed unmatched. The CDR3 nucleotides read TGTGCCAGCAGTGAGCAGGGACTAGGGGTGGTTGAGCAGTTCTTC. Amino acid sequence: CASSEQGLGVVEQFF.

This chain joins TRBV3-1 (or the pseudogene TRBV3-2) and TRBJ2-2, with D unclear. Germline V lookup: CDR1 LGHDT, CDR2 YNNKEL (reference sequence). The length of the CDR3 is 13 residues. V gave up 4 bases and J gave up 8 bases, with 11 bases separating them. The CDR3 loop reads CASSPLVYGELFF. CDR3 coding DNA: TGTGCCAGCAGCCCTCTCGTATATGGGGAGCTGTTTTTT.

CDR3 protein: CSVDKGPGSYNEQFF. CDR3 sequence (DNA): TGCAGCGTTGATAAGGGGCCCGGGTCCTACAATGAGCAGTTCTTC. This chain uses TRBV29-1 with TRBJ2-1; weak D call: TRBD1 (5 bases). Trimming pared 3 bases from V and 1 base from J, leaving 13 bases between. The CDR3 consists of 15 residues. CDR1 is SQVTM and CDR2 is ANQGSEA in the germline V gene.

J is TRBJ2-1 and V is TRBV6-5; TRBD1 matches at 7 bases. V was pared by 4 bases and J by 3 bases, with 6 bases of the junction left unmatched. The CDR3 length is 15 residues. CDR1 is MNHEY and CDR2 is SVGAGI in the germline V gene. The CDR3 sequence: CASSWDSYGYNEQFF. CDR3 bases: TGTGCCAGCAGTTGGGACAGCTACGGCTACAATGAGCAGTTCTTC.

The gene calls are TRBV18 and TRBJ2-5; D call uncertain. The CDR3 contains 13 residues. V was pared by 1 base and J by 1 base, with 4 bases between. CDR1 KGHSH and CDR2 LQKENI come from the germline V gene. CDR3 residues: CASSPLAQETQYF. The CDR3 region has the DNA TGTGCCAGCTCACCACTGGCCCAAGAGACCCAGTACTTC. Full variable domain (missing parts from reference TRBV18 and TRBJ2-5): NAGVMQNPRHLVRRRGQEARLRCSPMKGHSHVYWYRQLPEEGLKFMVYLQKENIIDESGMPKERFSAEFPKEGPSILRIQQVVRGDSAAYFCASSPLAQETQYFGPGTRLLVL.

The V and J genes are TRBV10-3 and TRBJ1-1; tentatively, D is TRBD1 (6 bases). The CDR3 runs 15 residues. From germline, CDR1 is ENHRY and CDR2 SYGVKD. Trimming cost V 10 bases and J 1 base, with 19 bases left between them. The CDR3 spells CATQGRGLRNTEAFF. CDR3 DNA: TGTGCCACGCAGGGGAGGGGTCTTAGGAACACTGAAGCTTTCTTT.

The chain couples TRBV3-1 (or the pseudogene TRBV3-2) to TRBJ2-5; 9 bases fit TRBD2. Per the germline V gene, CDR1 is LGHDT and CDR2 is YNNKEL (reference sequence). V lost 1 base and J lost 3; bases outside the gene matches: 12. This CDR3 contains 18 residues. In nucleotides, the CDR3 is TGTGCCAGCAGCCAAGTTGCTCTGGGTAGCGGGAGAAAAGAGACCCAGTACTTC. Translating gives CASSQVALGSGRKETQYF.

Only a few counts were recorded for this clone. The chain couples TRBV30 to TRBJ1-5; D is perhaps TRBD1 (6 bases). The CDR3 contains 14 residues. In germline, CDR1 is GTSNPN, CDR2 SVGIG (reference sequence). V lost 4 bases and J lost 2, with 12 bases in between. This CDR3 is CAWTLPGGNQPQHF. Written as DNA, the CDR3 is TGTGCCTGGACCCTCCCAGGGGGCAATCAGCCCCAGCATTTT.

The V call is TRBV19, the J call TRBJ2-1, with 13 bases lining up with TRBD2. CDR1 LNHDA and CDR2 SQIVND come from the germline V gene (reference sequence). The CDR3 totals 18 residues. V lost 0 bases, J lost 4 bases, and 6 bases stayed unmatched. The CDR3 spells CASSIDGTSGAPYNEQFF. In DNA, the CDR3 is TGTGCCAGTAGTATAGATGGGACTAGCGGGGCGCCTTACAATGAGCAGTTCTTC. Drawing the rest from reference TRBV19 and TRBJ2-1, the complete variable domain is DGGITQSPKYLFRKEGQNVTLSCEQNLNHDAMYWYRQDPGQGLRLIYYSQIVNDFQKGDIAEGYSVSREKKESFPLTVTSAQKNPTAFYLCASSIDGTSGAPYNEQFFGPGTRLTVL.

The genes are TRBV7-3 and TRBJ2-1; 8 bases line up with TRBD2. Germline CDR1 is SGHTA and CDR2 is FQGTGA. The CDR3 covers 15 residues. The J segment lost 4 bases and the V segment lost 5 bases, leaving 7 bases of the junction unmatched. The CDR3 sequence is CASSTGGPEYNEQFF. In DNA, the CDR3 is TGTGCCAGCAGCACGGGAGGGCCCGAATACAATGAGCAGTTCTTC.

The V call is TRBV29-1, the J call TRBJ2-5, with TRBD2 matching 7 bases. CDR1 is SQVTM, CDR2 ANQGSEA, per germline. Trimming took 7 bases from V and 5 from J; bases not matched to a gene: 7. This CDR3 contains 12 residues. The CDR3 sequence is CSDLTAGETQYF. The CDR3 DNA follows: TGCAGCGACCTGACAGCGGGGGAGACCCAGTACTTC.

CDR3 nucleotide sequence: TGCGCCAGCAGTCAGTCCCTAAGGGGGATTTCACCCCTCCACTTT. As protein: CASSQSLRGISPLHF. The chain couples TRBV23-1 to TRBJ1-6; a weak D match, TRBD1 (6 bases). TRBV23-1 counts as an open reading frame of uncertain function. Trimming removed 3 bases at V and 9 bases at J, with 15 bases between. The CDR3 loop spans 15 amino acids.

The table lists this clone with a count of one. CDR3 nucleotide sequence: TGTGCCAGCAGTGAAAGGGGACAGGGTAGTAATCAGCCCCAGCATTTT. Encoded protein: CASSERGQGSNQPQHF. The chain has TRBV6-1 and TRBJ1-5; 9 bases align to TRBD1. The CDR3 runs to 16 residues. Germline loops: CDR1 MNHNS, CDR2 SASEGT. Trimming cost V 2 bases and J 4 bases; bases outside gene matches: 6.

This clone was detected once. V is TRBV7-6 and J is TRBJ1-2; TRBD1 matches 7 bases. The CDR3 has 14 residues. Germline V CDR1 and CDR2: SGHVS, FNYEAQ. Trimming cost V 2 bases and J 7 bases; bases outside gene matches: 7. CDR3 protein: CASSLFTGVAGYTF. CDR3 sequence (DNA): TGTGCCAGCAGCTTATTCACAGGGGTTGCTGGCTACACCTTC.

The CDR3: CASSVGIAGPGEKLFF. CDR3 bases: TGCGCCAGCAGCGTGGGTATTGCGGGGCCGGGTGAAAAACTGTTTTTT. The chain has TRBV5-1 and TRBJ1-4; tentative D call: TRBD1 (5 bases). V lost 4 bases and J 7 bases, leaving 20 bases between the germline ends. The CDR3 has 16 residues. Germline V gene data show CDR1 as SGHRS and CDR2 as YFSETQ.

The CDR3 nucleotides read TGTGCCAGCAGTGAATATGCAGCTAACTATGGCTACACCTTC. It codes for CASSEYAANYGYTF. The rearrangement joins TRBV25-1 to TRBJ1-2, with no clear D. The CDR3 has 14 amino acids. V lost 0 bases, J lost 0 bases, and 5 bases lay in between. Germline assignment: CDR1 MGHDK and CDR2 SYGVNS.

The chain joins TRBV18 to TRBJ1-2; unclear D gene. Germline CDR1 reads KGHSH; CDR2 reads LQKENI. V gave up 2 bases and J gave up 5 bases, with 12 bases separating them. CDR3 length equals 14 residues. The CDR3 here is CASSPAGQAYGYTF. The CDR3 nucleotides read TGTGCCAGCTCACCAGCGGGCCAGGCGTATGGCTACACCTTC.

This clone has ten or more counts. This chain uses TRBV5-1 with TRBJ2-1; 11 bases align to TRBD2. The CDR3 has 15 amino acids. In germline, CDR1 is SGHRS, CDR2 YFSETQ. The junction had 3 bases not matched to a gene; V was cut back by 3 bases and J by 4 bases. This chain's CDR3 is CASSSTSGTYNEQFF. The CDR3 DNA is TGCGCCAGCAGCTCGACTAGCGGGACATACAATGAGCAGTTCTTC.

This rearrangement joins TRBV28 to TRBJ2-7; 7 positions agree with TRBD1. Unmatched junction bases numbered 5, after V lost 9 bases and J lost 0 bases. CDR3 size: 13 residues. Germline V lookup: CDR1 MDHEN, CDR2 SYDVKM. Written as DNA, the CDR3 is TGTGCCAGTGGCAGGGGGAGCTCCTACGAGCAGTACTTC. As protein: CASGRGSSYEQYF.

The chain carries TRBV6-6 and TRBJ2-1, with D tentatively TRBD1 (6 bases). CDR3 length: 15 residues. Trimming removed 5 bases at V and 0 bases at J, with 11 bases between. The germline V gene encodes CDR1 MNHNY and CDR2 SVGAGI (reference sequence). CDR3 protein: CASSRTGSSYNEQFF. CDR3 nucleotides: TGTGCCAGCAGTCGCACAGGGAGCTCCTACAATGAGCAGTTCTTC.

J is TRBJ2-1 and V is TRBV28; a weak D match, TRBD2 (6 bases). CDR1 MDHEN and CDR2 SYDVKM come from the germline V gene. V was clipped by 3 bases and J by 6 bases, with 18 bases between them. CDR3 length: 16 residues. The CDR3, as DNA: TGTGCCAGCAGTTTCCCCGGGGAACGGGAGAGCAATGAGCAGTTCTTC. Translating gives CASSFPGERESNEQFF. Filled out from reference TRBV28 and TRBJ2-1, the complete variable domain reads DVKVTQSSRYLVKRTGEKVFLECVQDMDHENMFWYRQDPGLGLRLIYFSYDVKMKEKGDIPEGYSVSREKKERFSLILESASTNQTSMYLCASSFPGERESNEQFFGPGTRLTVL.